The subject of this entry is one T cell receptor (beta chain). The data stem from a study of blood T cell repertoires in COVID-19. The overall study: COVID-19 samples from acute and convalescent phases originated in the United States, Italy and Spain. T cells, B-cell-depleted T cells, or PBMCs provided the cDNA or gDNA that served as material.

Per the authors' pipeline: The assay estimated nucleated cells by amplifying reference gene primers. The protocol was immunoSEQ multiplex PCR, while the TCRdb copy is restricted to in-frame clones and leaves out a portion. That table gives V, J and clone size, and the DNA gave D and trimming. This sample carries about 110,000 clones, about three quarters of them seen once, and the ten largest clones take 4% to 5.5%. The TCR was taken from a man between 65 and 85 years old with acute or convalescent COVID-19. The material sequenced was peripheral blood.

The CDR3 reads CASSPQSGFSYEQYF. CDR3 nucleotide sequence: TGTGCCAGCAGCCCCCAAAGCGGGTTCTCCTACGAGCAGTACTTC. The chain is built from TRBV14 and TRBJ2-7; TRBD2 is a possible D gene (6 bases). CDR1 SGHDN and CDR2 FVKESK come from the germline V gene. With 4 bases removed from V and 0 bases from J, the gap between germline ends came to 13 bases. The CDR3 spans 15 residues.